This T cell receptor beta chain emerged from a study of cytomegalovirus exposure and HLA in healthy donors. The donors were part of the validation cohort, which consisted of over a hundred subjects and was separate from the first cohort of under 850 subjects. Data came from immunoSEQ multiplex PCR; TCRdb stores just in-frame clones and leaves some out. The top ten hold 1.9% of the sample, which has about 110,000 clones, roughly 90% seen once. Study-wide results and limits: Reported results showed that the classifier diagnosed cytomegalovirus status with high specificity and sensitivity. Researchers reported that a few CMV-associated chains were confirmed in vitro as CMV antigen-specific. Despite most TCR sequences being rare, some public TCRs occurred in many donors.

As to this clone: Its antigen is undetermined.

The CDR3 length is 12 residues. From germline, CDR1 is MDHEN and CDR2 SYDVKM. V was trimmed by 5 bases and J by 14 bases, leaving 18 bases between them. The source of this sequence is a woman in her late teens or twenties in good health and CMV-seronegative. The chain recombines TRBV28 with TRBJ2-5; a weak D match, TRBD1 (6 bases). The sequenced sample consisted of PBMCs. As DNA, the CDR3 is TGTGCCAGCAGTCTTATTTACAGGGATTCATACTTC. The encoded protein is CASSLIYRDSYF.